The 20 T cell receptor beta chains listed next were all sequenced from one sample in a study of blood T cell repertoires in COVID-19. Method: immunoSEQ multiplex PCR; TCRdb's copy keeps in-frame clones and lacks some. The sample lists about 530,000 clones, 70% to 90% occurring once. Sequenced sample: peripheral blood. These receptors came from a woman aged 45-59 years with COVID-19, enrolled during active disease.

The chain uses TRBV14 and TRBJ2-5; no definite D call. The CDR3 is 13 amino acids. CDR1 and CDR2 from the germline V gene are SGHDN and FVKESK. The V end was cut by 3 bases, the J end by 2 bases, with 7 bases between. CDR3 in DNA: TGTGCCAGCAGCCAGACACAGCAAGAGACCCAGTACTTC. Translated, it gives CASSQTQQETQYF. Full variable domain (missing parts from reference TRBV14 and TRBJ2-5): EAGVTQFPSHSVIEKGQTVTLRCDPISGHDNLYWYRRVMGKEIKFLLHFVKESKQDESGMPNNRFLAERTGGTYSTLKVQPAELEDSGVYFCASSQTQQETQYFGPGTRLLVL.

This chain joins TRBV3-1 (or the pseudogene TRBV3-2) and TRBJ2-7, with D possibly matching TRBD2 (6 bases). The length of the CDR3 is 15 residues. Germline V lookup: CDR1 LGHDT, CDR2 YNNKEL (reference sequence). Trimming left V 4 bases short and J 5 bases short, with 18 bases between. CDR3 coding DNA: TGTGCCAGCAGCCCTAGCGTAGAGAGGCGCGACGAGCAGTACTTC. This gives the protein CASSPSVERRDEQYF.

The J gene is TRBJ1-3, the V gene TRBV5-6; D unclear. The CDR3 has 15 residues. The germline gives CDR1 SGHDT, CDR2 YYEEEE. Between the trimmed V and J ends, which lost 4 bases and 5 bases, there was a span of 16 bases. The CDR3 sequence: CASSGTTVGRNTIYF. The DNA for the CDR3 is TGTGCCAGCAGCGGAACCACAGTGGGCAGAAACACCATATATTTT.

The sample holds one count of this clone. This rearrangement joins TRBV24-1 to TRBJ1-2; D call uncertain. This CDR3 region has 13 residues. CDR1 and CDR2 (germline): KGHDR, SFDVKD. Trimming left V 3 bases short and J 5 bases short, with 9 bases between. The CDR3 DNA reads as TGTGCCACCAGTGATAGTAGCGAGTATGGCTACACCTTC. Translated: CATSDSSEYGYTF.

This rearrangement joins TRBV9 to TRBJ2-1, with a tentative D call TRBD2 (5 bases). V lost 2 bases to trimming and J lost 6 bases, with 9 bases between them. CDR3 length: 13 amino acids. CDR1 is SGDLS and CDR2 is YYNGEE in the germline V gene. As DNA, the CDR3 is TGTGCCAGCAGCGTCGGGGATGCCAATGAGCAGTTCTTC. Translation gives CASSVGDANEQFF.

The J gene is TRBJ1-1, the V gene TRBV28; 8 bases are shared with TRBD1. Germline V CDR1 and CDR2: MDHEN, SYDVKM. This CDR3 is 15 amino acids long. J gave up 0 bases and V 1 base, and 1 base lay outside the gene matches. CDR3 DNA: TGTGCCAGCAGTTTATCACAGGGGGTGAACACTGAAGCTTTCTTT. It is translated as CASSLSQGVNTEAFF.

This clone was seen a handful of times. The chain employs TRBV6-4 and TRBJ1-2; TRBD1 might be the D (6 bases). V was pared by 6 bases and J by 7 bases, with 18 bases between. There are 14 residues in the CDR3. Germline loops: CDR1 MRHNA, CDR2 SNTAGT. The CDR3 loop reads CASSQQGLSGGYTF. Here the CDR3 DNA reads TGTGCCAGCAGCCAACAGGGTTTGTCAGGTGGCTACACCTTC.

V gene TRBV30 combines with J gene TRBJ1-1, with TRBD1 matching 9 bases. CDR1 and CDR2 (germline): GTSNPN, SVGIG (reference sequence). Trimming removed 5 bases from V and 4 bases from J; junction bases left unmatched: 5. There are 13 residues in the CDR3. The CDR3, as DNA: TGTGCCTGGGGGGGGACAGGGAGCACTGAAGCTTTCTTT. This translates into CAWGGTGSTEAFF.

About this clone itself: The sample contains more than one DNA sequence encoding this CDR3. This sequence joins TRBV6-5 and TRBJ2-1, with TRBD2 identical over 11 bases. Germline V CDR1 and CDR2: MNHEY, SVGAGI. The CDR3 spans 15 residues. The V segment lost 6 bases and the J segment 4 bases; nucleotides outside the gene matches: 5. CDR3 residues: CASRRTSGGYNEQFF. The CDR3 DNA follows: TGTGCCAGCAGAAGAACTAGCGGGGGTTACAATGAGCAGTTCTTC.

Note on this clone: Other DNA sequences from this sample encode an identical CDR3 as well. V and J are TRBV7-9 and TRBJ2-5, with 11 bases that match TRBD2. V shed 5 bases and J 2 bases; nucleotides not matched to a gene: 4. This CDR3 has 15 residues. Per the germline V gene, CDR1 is SEHNR and CDR2 is FQNEAQ (reference sequence). This CDR3 reads CASSLGTSGQETQYF. The CDR3 DNA reads TGTGCCAGCAGCCTGGGGACTAGCGGACAAGAGACCCAGTACTTC.

The chain uses TRBV5-1 and TRBJ1-2; TRBD1 matches 7 bases. Germline V CDR1 and CDR2: SGHRS, YFSETQ. This CDR3 is built from 15 residues. The ends lost 4 bases at V and 0 bases at J; junction bases unmatched: 6. CDR3 loop: CASSVQGDPNYGYTF. CDR3 DNA sequence: TGCGCCAGCAGCGTCCAGGGGGATCCTAACTATGGCTACACCTTC. The full variable domain, with the rest looked up from reference TRBV5-1 and TRBJ1-2, is KAGVTQTPRYLIKTRGQQVTLSCSPISGHRSVSWYQQTPGQGLQFLFEYFSETQRNKGNFPGRFSGRQFSNSRSEMNVSTLELGDSALYLCASSVQGDPNYGYTFGSGTRLTVV.

The gene calls are TRBV4-1 and TRBJ1-5, with D possibly matching TRBD1 (6 bases). Per the germline V gene, CDR1 is MGHRA and CDR2 is YSYEKL. The CDR3 consists of 15 residues. The V and J ends lost 0 bases and 3 bases respectively, with 9 bases between them. The CDR3 loop reads CASSQDSGANQPQHF. CDR3 sequence (DNA): TGCGCCAGCAGCCAAGATTCAGGGGCCAATCAGCCCCAGCATTTT.

V usage is TRBV30 and J usage is TRBJ1-5; D gene ambiguous. Germline-derived CDR1 and CDR2 are GTSNPN and SVGIG (reference sequence). CDR3 size: 17 residues. V lost 0 bases and J lost 0, with 15 bases in between. CDR3 residues: CAWSVLQAGYSNQPQHF. The CDR3 region has the DNA TGTGCCTGGAGTGTACTTCAGGCAGGCTATAGCAATCAGCCCCAGCATTTT.

This chain uses TRBV9 with TRBJ1-4; no firm D call. This CDR3 region has 15 residues. Germline lookup yields CDR1 SGDLS and CDR2 YYNGEE. Trimming cost V 0 bases and J 8 bases, with 14 bases left between them. CDR3 nucleotide sequence: TGTGCCAGCAGCGTAGGTCCGGAAGGCGGGGAAAAACTGTTTTTT. Protein product: CASSVGPEGGEKLFF.

This chain links TRBV11-2 with TRBJ2-1, with TRBD2 identical over 9 bases. This CDR3 spans 15 amino acids. Germline V lookup: CDR1 SGHAT, CDR2 FQNNGV. J lost 7 bases, V lost 5 bases, and 9 bases had no gene match. CDR3 DNA sequence: TGTGCCAGCAGCCCGGCGCGGGGGGGCAGGAATGAGCAGTTCTTC. Translating it yields CASSPARGGRNEQFF.

The chain carries TRBV11-1 and TRBJ1-6, with 7 positions matching TRBD1. V lost 6 bases and J lost 7; bases outside the gene matches: 9. Per the germline V gene, CDR1 is SGHAT and CDR2 is FQDESV (reference sequence). The CDR3 loop spans 15 amino acids. The CDR3 spells CASSKQGPRNSPLHF. In DNA form, the CDR3 reads TGTGCCAGCAGTAAACAGGGGCCACGGAATTCACCCCTCCACTTT.

The chain joins TRBV2 to TRBJ1-5; no reliable D call. The CDR3 has 12 residues. Germline V gives CDR1 SNHLY, CDR2 FYNNEI. The ends were cut back, 6 bases at V and 2 bases at J, with 5 bases in the middle. For the CDR3, the DNA is TGTGCCAGCAGAGAGGGCAATCAGCCCCAGCATTTT. Translation: CASREGNQPQHF.

V is TRBV6-5 and J is TRBJ2-7; TRBD1 matches at 7 bases. CDR1 is MNHEY, CDR2 SVGAGI, per germline. The CDR3 is made up of 12 amino acids. The junction had 3 bases not matched to a gene; V was cut back by 7 bases and J by 3 bases. The CDR3 DNA sequence: TGTGCCAGCAACTACAGGGGCTACGAGCAGTACTTC. Translation gives CASNYRGYEQYF.

V is TRBV24-1 and J is TRBJ2-1, with TRBD1 as a possible D gene (6 bases). The CDR3 is made up of 13 amino acids. Trimming pared 3 bases from V and 6 bases from J, leaving 8 bases between. Germline loops: CDR1 KGHDR, CDR2 SFDVKD. In DNA, the CDR3 is TGTGCCACCAGTGATCCACAGGGCAATGAGCAGTTCTTC. It is translated as CATSDPQGNEQFF.

The rearrangement links TRBV30 to TRBJ1-1; D may be TRBD1 (6 bases). The CDR3 runs 13 residues. Germline CDR1 is GTSNPN and CDR2 is SVGIG (reference sequence). The germline V and J ends were trimmed by 4 bases and 5 bases, with 14 bases remaining between them. This CDR3 reads CAWTMTGGTEAFF. Written as DNA, the CDR3 is TGTGCCTGGACTATGACAGGCGGAACTGAAGCTTTCTTT.